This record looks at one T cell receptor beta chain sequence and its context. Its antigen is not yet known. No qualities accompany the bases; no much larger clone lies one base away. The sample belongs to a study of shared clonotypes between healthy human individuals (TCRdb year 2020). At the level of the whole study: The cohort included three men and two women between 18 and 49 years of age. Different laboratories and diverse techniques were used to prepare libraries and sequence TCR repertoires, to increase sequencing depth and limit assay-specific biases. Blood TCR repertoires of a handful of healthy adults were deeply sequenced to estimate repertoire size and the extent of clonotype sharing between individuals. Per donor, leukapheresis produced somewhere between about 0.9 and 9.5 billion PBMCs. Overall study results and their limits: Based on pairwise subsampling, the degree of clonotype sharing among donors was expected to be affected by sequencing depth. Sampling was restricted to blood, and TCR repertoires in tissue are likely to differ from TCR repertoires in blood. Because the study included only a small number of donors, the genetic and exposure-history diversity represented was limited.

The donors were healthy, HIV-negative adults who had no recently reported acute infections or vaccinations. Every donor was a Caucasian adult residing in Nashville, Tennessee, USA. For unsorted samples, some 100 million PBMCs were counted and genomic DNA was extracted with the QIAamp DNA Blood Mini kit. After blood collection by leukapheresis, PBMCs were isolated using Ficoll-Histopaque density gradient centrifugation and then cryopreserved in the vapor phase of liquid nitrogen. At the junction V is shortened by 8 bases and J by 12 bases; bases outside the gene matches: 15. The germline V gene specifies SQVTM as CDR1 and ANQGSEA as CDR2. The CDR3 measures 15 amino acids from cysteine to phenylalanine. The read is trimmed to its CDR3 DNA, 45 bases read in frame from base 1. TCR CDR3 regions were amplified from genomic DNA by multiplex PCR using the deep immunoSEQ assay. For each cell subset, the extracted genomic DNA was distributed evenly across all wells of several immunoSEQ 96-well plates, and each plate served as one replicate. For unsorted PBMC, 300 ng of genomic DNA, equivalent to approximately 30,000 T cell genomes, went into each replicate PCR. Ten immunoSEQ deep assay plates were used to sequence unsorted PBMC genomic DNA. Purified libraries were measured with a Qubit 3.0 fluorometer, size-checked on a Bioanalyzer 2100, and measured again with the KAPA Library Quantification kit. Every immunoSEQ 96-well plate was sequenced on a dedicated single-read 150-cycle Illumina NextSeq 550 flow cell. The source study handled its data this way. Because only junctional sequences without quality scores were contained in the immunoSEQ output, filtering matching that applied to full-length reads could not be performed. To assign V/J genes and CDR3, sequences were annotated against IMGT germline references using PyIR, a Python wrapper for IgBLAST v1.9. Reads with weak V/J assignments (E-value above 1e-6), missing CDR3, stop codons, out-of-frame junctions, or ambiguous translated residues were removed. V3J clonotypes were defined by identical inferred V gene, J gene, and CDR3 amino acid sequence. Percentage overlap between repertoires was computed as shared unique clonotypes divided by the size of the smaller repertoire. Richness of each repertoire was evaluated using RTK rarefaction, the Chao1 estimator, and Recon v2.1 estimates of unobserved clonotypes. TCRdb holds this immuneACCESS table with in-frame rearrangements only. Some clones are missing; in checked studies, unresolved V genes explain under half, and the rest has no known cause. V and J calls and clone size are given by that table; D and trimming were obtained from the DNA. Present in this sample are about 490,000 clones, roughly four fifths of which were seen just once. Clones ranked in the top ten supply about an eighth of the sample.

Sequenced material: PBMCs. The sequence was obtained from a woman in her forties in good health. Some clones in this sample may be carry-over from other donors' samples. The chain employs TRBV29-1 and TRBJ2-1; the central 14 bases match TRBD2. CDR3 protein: CSITPGTSGSTRQFF. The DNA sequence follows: TGCAGCATTACCCCCGGGACTAGCGGGAGTACACGGCAGTTCTTC.